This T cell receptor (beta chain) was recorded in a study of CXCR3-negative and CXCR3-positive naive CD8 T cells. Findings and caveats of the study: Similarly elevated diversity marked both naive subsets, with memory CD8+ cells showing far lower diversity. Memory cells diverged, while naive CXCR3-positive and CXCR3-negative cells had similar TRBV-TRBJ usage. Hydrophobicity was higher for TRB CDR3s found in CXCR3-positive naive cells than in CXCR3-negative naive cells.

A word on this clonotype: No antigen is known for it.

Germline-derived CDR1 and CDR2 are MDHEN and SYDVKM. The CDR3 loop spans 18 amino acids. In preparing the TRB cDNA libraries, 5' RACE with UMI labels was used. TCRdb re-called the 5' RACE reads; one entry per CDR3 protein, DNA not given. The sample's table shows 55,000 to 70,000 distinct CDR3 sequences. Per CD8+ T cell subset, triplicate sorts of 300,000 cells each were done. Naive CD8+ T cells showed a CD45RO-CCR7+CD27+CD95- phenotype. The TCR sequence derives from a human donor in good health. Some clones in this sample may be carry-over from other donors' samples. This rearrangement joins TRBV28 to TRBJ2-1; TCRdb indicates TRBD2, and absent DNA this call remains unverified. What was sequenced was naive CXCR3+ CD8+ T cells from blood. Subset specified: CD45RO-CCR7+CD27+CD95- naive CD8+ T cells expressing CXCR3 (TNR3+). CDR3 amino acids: CASSLEVERGATYNEQFF.